Listed below are T cell receptor beta chains from one sample, sequenced in a study of CXCR3-negative and CXCR3-positive naive CD8 T cells. TCRdb reprocessed the 5' RACE reads, with one entry per CDR3 protein and no DNA. Recorded for this sample: roughly 59,000 distinct CDR3 sequences. The specimen sequenced was naive CXCR3+ CD8+ T cells from blood. The receptors were gathered from a human donor in good health. Some clones in this sample may be carry-over from other donors' samples. CDR3s include the opening cysteine and the closing phenylalanine or tryptophan. The order of the fields is CDR3 protein, J gene, V gene.

CSASPQGYGTEAFF | TRBJ1-1 | TRBV20-1
CASSYGAGETDTQYF | TRBJ2-3 | TRBV6-5
CASSPTPTSGGSTQFF | TRBJ2-1 | TRBV27
CASSQGWPSGVYEQYF | TRBJ2-7 | TRBV4-1
CASSLDGRPYNEQFF | TRBJ2-1 | TRBV5-6
CSVEEKRTGPTTYGYTF | TRBJ1-2 | TRBV29-1
CASSPSGAITDTQYF | TRBJ2-3 | TRBV2
CASSSKISGSGANVLTF | TRBJ2-6 | TRBV7-3
CASSQEWALSSSGNTIYF | TRBJ1-3 | TRBV4-3
CAGRAQEGNGYTF | TRBJ1-2 | TRBV11-3
CASSFGSTEAFF | TRBJ1-1 | TRBV7-9
CSAREGWRGTYEQYF | TRBJ2-7 | TRBV20-1
CASSHKTGYNEQFF | TRBJ2-1 | TRBV14
CSVEQGRDYEQYF | TRBJ2-7 | TRBV29-1
CSRTGITEAFF | TRBJ1-1 | TRBV20-1
CASGRTSTDTQYF | TRBJ2-3 | TRBV7-2